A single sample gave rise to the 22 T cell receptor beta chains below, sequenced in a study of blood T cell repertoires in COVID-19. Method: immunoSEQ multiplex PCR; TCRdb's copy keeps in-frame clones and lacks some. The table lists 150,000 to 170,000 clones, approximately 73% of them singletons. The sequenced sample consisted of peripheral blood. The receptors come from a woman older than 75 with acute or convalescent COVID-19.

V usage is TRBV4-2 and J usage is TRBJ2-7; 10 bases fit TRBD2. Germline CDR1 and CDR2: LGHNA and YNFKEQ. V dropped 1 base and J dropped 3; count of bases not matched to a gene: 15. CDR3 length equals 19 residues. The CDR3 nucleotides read TGTGCCAGCAGCCAAGTGGAGGTAGCGGGGGGACCAGGCGGCTACGAGCAGTACTTC. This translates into CASSQVEVAGGPGGYEQYF.

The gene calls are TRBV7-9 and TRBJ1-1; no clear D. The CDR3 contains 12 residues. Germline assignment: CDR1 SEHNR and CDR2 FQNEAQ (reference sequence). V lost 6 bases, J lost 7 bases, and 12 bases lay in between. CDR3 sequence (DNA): TGTGCCAGCAGTTGGGCTGGGAGTGAAGCTTTCTTT. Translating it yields CASSWAGSEAFF.

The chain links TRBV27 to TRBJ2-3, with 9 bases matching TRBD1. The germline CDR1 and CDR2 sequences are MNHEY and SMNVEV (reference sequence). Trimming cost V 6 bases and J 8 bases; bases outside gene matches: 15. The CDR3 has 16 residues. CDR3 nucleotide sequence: TGTGCCAGCAGCTCACCGGGGACAGGGAAAAGGAGTACGCAGTATTTT. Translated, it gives CASSSPGTGKRSTQYF.

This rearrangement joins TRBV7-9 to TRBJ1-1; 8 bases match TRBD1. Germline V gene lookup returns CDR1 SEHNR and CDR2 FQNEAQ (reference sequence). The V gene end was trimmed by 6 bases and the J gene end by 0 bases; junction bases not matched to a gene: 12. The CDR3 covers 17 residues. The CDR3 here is CASRSRDRRGMNTEAFF. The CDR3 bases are TGTGCCAGCAGGAGTAGGGACAGGCGAGGCATGAACACTGAAGCTTTCTTT.

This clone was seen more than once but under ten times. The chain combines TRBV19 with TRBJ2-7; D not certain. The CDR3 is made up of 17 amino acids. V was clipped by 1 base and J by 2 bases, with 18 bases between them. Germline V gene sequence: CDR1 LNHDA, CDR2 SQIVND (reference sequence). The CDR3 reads CASSIVHRGARTYEQYF. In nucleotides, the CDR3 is TGTGCCAGTAGTATAGTACATAGAGGAGCCCGCACCTACGAGCAGTACTTC. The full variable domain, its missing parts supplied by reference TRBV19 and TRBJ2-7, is DGGITQSPKYLFRKEGQNVTLSCEQNLNHDAMYWYRQDPGQGLRLIYYSQIVNDFQKGDIAEGYSVSREKKESFPLTVTSAQKNPTAFYLCASSIVHRGARTYEQYFGPGTRLTVT.

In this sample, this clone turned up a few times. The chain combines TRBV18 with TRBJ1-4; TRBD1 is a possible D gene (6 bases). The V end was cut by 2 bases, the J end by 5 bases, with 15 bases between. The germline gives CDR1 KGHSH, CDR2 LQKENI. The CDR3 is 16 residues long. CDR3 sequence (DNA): TGTGCCAGCTCACCAACGACAGGCAGGTCAAATGAAAAACTGTTTTTT. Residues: CASSPTTGRSNEKLFF. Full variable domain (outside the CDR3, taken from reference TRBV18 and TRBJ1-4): NAGVMQNPRHLVRRRGQEARLRCSPMKGHSHVYWYRQLPEEGLKFMVYLQKENIIDESGMPKERFSAEFPKEGPSILRIQQVVRGDSAAYFCASSPTTGRSNEKLFFGSGTQLSVL.

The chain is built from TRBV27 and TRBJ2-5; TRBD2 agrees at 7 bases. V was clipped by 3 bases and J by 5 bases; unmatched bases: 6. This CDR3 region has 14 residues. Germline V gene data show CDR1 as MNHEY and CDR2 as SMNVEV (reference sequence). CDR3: CASSFVRGGETQYF. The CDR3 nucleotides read TGTGCCAGCAGTTTTGTGAGGGGAGGGGAGACCCAGTACTTC.

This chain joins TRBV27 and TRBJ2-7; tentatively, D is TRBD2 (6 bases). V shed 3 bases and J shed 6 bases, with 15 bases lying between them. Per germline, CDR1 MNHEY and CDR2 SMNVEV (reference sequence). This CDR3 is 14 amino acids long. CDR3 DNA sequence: TGTGCCAGCAGTTTTTTCCGGGACTTCACCGAGCAGTACTTC. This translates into CASSFFRDFTEQYF.

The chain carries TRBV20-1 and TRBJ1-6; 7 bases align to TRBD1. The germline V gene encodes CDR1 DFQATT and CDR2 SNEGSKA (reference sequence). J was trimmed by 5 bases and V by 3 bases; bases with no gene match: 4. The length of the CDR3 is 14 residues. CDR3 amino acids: CSASRDSDNSPLHF. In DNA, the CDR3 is TGCAGTGCTAGTAGGGACAGCGATAATTCACCCCTCCACTTT.

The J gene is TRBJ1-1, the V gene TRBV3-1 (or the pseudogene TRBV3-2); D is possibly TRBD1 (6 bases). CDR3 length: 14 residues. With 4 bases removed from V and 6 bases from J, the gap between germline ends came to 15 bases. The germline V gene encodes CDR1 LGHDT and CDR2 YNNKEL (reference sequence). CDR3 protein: CASSPFSTGSEAFF. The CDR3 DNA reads TGTGCCAGCAGCCCATTTTCCACAGGGTCTGAAGCTTTCTTT.

CDR3 sequence (DNA): TGTGCCAGTAGCCATGGGGGACTCTCCTACAATGAGCAGTTCTTC. This translates into CASSHGGLSYNEQFF. The chain is built from TRBV19 and TRBJ2-1, with D tentatively TRBD2 (6 bases). Germline CDR1 reads LNHDA; CDR2 reads SQIVND (reference sequence). The CDR3 covers 15 residues. The V end was cut by 6 bases, the J end by 0 bases, with 12 bases between.

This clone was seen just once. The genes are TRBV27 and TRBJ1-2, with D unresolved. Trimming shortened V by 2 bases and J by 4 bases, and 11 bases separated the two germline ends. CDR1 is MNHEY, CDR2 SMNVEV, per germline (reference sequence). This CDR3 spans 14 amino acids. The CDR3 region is CASSLQFDTYGYTF. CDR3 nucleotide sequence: TGTGCCAGCAGTTTACAGTTCGATACCTATGGCTACACCTTC.

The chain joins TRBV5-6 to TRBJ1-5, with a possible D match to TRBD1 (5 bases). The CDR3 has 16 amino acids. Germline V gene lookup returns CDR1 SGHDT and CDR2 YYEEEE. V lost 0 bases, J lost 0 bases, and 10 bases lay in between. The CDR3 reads CASSLVRDSSNQPQHF. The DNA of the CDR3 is TGTGCCAGCAGCTTGGTACGGGACTCTAGCAATCAGCCCCAGCATTTT.

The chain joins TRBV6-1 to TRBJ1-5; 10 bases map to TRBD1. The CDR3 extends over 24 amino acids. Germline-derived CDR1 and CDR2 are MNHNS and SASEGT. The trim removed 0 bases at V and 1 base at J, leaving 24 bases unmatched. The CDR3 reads CASSEAGGGSVWGQGFGSNQPQHF. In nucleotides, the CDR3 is TGTGCCAGCAGTGAAGCAGGCGGGGGTTCGGTGTGGGGACAGGGGTTCGGGAGCAATCAGCCCCAGCATTTT.

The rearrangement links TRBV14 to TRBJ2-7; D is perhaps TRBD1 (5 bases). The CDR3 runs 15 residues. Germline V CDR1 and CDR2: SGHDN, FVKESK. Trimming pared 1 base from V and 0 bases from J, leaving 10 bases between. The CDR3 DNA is TGTGCCAGCAGCCAAGCCCGGACATACTCCTACGAGCAGTACTTC. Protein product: CASSQARTYSYEQYF.

CDR3 in amino acids: CASSLGGSGNTIYF. The DNA of the CDR3 is TGTGCCAGCAGCCTGGGAGGCTCTGGAAACACCATATATTTT. This chain joins TRBV7-6 and TRBJ1-3; D call uncertain. Germline V lookup: CDR1 SGHVS, CDR2 FNYEAQ. The CDR3 extends over 14 amino acids. Trimming left V 5 bases short and J 0 bases short, with 8 bases between.

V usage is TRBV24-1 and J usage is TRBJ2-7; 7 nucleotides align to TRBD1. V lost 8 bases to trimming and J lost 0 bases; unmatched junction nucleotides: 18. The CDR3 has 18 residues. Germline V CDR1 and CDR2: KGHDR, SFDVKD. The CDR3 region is CATTDLQKSGTDSYEQYF. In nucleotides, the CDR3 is TGTGCCACCACCGACCTGCAAAAATCCGGGACAGACTCCTACGAGCAGTACTTC.

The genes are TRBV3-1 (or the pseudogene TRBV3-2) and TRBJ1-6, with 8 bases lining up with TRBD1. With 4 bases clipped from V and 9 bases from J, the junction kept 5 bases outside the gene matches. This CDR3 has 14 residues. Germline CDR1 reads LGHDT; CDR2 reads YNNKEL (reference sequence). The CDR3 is CASSPRTGSSPLHF. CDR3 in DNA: TGTGCCAGCAGCCCCCGGACAGGGAGTTCACCCCTCCACTTT.

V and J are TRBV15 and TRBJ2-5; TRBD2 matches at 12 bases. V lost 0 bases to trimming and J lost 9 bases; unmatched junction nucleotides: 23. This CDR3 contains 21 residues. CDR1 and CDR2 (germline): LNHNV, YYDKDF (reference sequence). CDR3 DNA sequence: TGTGCCACCAGCAGAGATGGGGCGACTAGCGGGAGAGGTCCGCCAAAGAGGGCCCAGTACTTC. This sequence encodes CATSRDGATSGRGPPKRAQYF.

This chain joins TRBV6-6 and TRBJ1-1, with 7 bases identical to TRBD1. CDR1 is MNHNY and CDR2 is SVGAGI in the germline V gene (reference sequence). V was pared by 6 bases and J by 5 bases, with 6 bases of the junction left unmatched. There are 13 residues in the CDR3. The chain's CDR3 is CASRSKGATEAFF. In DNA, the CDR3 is TGTGCCAGCAGGTCGAAGGGGGCAACTGAAGCTTTCTTT.

The CDR3 sequence is CATSDTGQEAFF. DNA for the CDR3: TGTGCCACCAGTGATACGGGACAGGAAGCTTTCTTT. The J gene is TRBJ1-1, the V gene TRBV24-1; 7 bases line up with TRBD1. The junction had 2 bases not matched to a gene; V was cut back by 3 bases and J by 8 bases. This CDR3 region has 12 residues. Germline CDR1 KGHDR, CDR2 SFDVKD.

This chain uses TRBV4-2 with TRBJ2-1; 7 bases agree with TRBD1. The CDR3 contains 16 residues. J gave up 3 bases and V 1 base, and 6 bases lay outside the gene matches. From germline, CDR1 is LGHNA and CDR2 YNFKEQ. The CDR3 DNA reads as TGTGCCAGCAGCCAAGTTGGGGGACAGATCTACAATGAGCAGTTCTTC. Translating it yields CASSQVGGQIYNEQFF.